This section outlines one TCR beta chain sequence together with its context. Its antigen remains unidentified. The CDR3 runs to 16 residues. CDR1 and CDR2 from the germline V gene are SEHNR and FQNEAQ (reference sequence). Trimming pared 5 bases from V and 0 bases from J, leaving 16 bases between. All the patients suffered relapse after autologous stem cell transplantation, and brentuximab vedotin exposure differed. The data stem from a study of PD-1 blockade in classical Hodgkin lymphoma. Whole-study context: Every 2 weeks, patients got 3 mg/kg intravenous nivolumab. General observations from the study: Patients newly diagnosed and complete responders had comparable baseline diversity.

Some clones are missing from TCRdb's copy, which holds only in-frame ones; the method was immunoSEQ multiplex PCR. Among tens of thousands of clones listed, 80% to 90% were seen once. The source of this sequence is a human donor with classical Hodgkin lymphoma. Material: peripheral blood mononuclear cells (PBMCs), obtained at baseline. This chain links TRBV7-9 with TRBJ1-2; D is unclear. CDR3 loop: CASSPPFTEANYGYTF. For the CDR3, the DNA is TGTGCCAGCAGCCCCCCCTTCACGGAAGCTAACTATGGCTACACCTTC.